The rows below give T cell receptor beta chains drawn from one sample of a study of CD8 T cells in Susac syndrome. In TCRdb, the immunoSEQ multiplex PCR reads were re-called with MiXCR into one record per CDR3 protein. The sample includes about 130,000 distinct CDR3 sequences, approximately 94% of them seen just once. The sequencing input was CD4+ T cells from PBMCs. Source of these receptors: a human donor with multiple sclerosis. Each CDR3 is given with its conserved first and last residue. Fields, in order: J gene, V gene, clone size, CDR3 protein. The listing skips clone size in some rows; elsewhere it reads once, few, many or a size class.

J: TRBJ1-2; V: TRBV2; size: -; CDR3: CASSVNPNYGYTF
J: TRBJ2-7; V: TRBV7-2; size: -; CDR3: CASSLVGGPTSGRYEQYF
J: TRBJ2-3; V: TRBV25-1; size: -; CDR3: CASGGLAGGTDTQYF
J: TRBJ2-2; V: TRBV29-1; size: -; CDR3: CSVEKETSTGELFF
J: TRBJ2-7; V: TRBV25-1; size: -; CDR3: CASSATIYSEQYF
J: TRBJ2-6; V: TRBV2; size: -; CDR3: CASNSLLKGGANVLTF
J: TRBJ2-1; V: TRBV9; size: -; CDR3: CASSVAGSYNEQFF
J: TRBJ2-3; V: TRBV15; size: -; CDR3: CATSTGRDFSTDTQYF
J: TRBJ1-2; V: TRBV29-1; size: -; CDR3: CSVRGEGQAIYGYTF
J: TRBJ1-1; V: TRBV6-2/TRBV6-3; size: -; CDR3: CASSYPSPGQGSKKGMNTEAFF
J: TRBJ2-3; V: TRBV6-2/TRBV6-3; size: -; CDR3: CASKTGGADTQYF
J: TRBJ2-7; V: TRBV19; size: once; CDR3: CASSLKGILGTAYEQYF
J: TRBJ1-5; V: TRBV7-9; size: -; CDR3: CASSLGAGNQPQHF
J: TRBJ2-6; V: TRBV7-3; size: once; CDR3: CASSLLPGANVLTF
J: TRBJ2-7; V: TRBV20-1; size: -; CDR3: CSAGGQAYEQYF
J: TRBJ1-5; V: TRBV30; size: -; CDR3: CAWSVDSRGAFGNQPQHF
J: TRBJ1-1; V: TRBV6-5; size: -; CDR3: CASSYWRQSTEAFF
J: TRBJ2-4; V: TRBV12-3/TRBV12-4; size: -; CDR3: CASSRPGLLAKNIQYF
J: TRBJ1-2; V: TRBV7-9; size: once; CDR3: CASSLEEGAYYGYTF
J: TRBJ2-7; V: TRBV6-5; size: few; CDR3: CASRGSSYEQYF
J: TRBJ2-5; V: TRBV20-1; size: -; CDR3: CSAKAPAPSYQETQYF
J: TRBJ1-4; V: TRBV6-5; size: -; CDR3: CASSSRDRGGQDNEKLFF
J: TRBJ2-7; V: TRBV5-1; size: once; CDR3: CASSSTGGRYEQYF
J: TRBJ1-5; V: TRBV5-4; size: -; CDR3: CASSLGGMGSNQPQHF
J: TRBJ1-5; V: TRBV30; size: -; CDR3: CAWSAGNQPQHF
J: TRBJ1-1; V: TRBV18; size: -; CDR3: CASSGQDRDTEAFF
J: TRBJ1-2; V: TRBV19; size: -; CDR3: CATGTETNYGYTF
J: TRBJ1-1; V: TRBV12-3/TRBV12-4; size: -; CDR3: CASSPSTGTNTEAFF
J: TRBJ1-1; V: TRBV23-1; size: -; CDR3: CASREEQTHTEAFF
J: TRBJ2-5; V: TRBV30; size: -; CDR3: CAWASQETQYF
J: TRBJ2-2; V: TRBV23-1; size: once; CDR3: CASSPVGYHGELFF
J: TRBJ1-4; V: TRBV6-2/TRBV6-3; size: -; CDR3: CASGRHLEKLFF
J: TRBJ2-5; V: TRBV29-1; size: -; CDR3: CSVTGSQETQYF
J: TRBJ1-1; V: TRBV5-6; size: -; CDR3: CASSLSTGGRGTEAFF
J: TRBJ2-7; V: TRBV10-1; size: -; CDR3: CASSRQAEGEQYF
J: TRBJ1-2; V: TRBV20-1; size: -; CDR3: CSARDRGPRKLGFIYGYTF
J: TRBJ2-7; V: TRBV6-5; size: -; CDR3: CASSYQAGGASYEQYF
J: TRBJ1-2; V: TRBV30; size: -; CDR3: CAWSVQDRLYGYTF
J: TRBJ1-4; V: TRBV6-1; size: -; CDR3: CASSPGTGREKLFF